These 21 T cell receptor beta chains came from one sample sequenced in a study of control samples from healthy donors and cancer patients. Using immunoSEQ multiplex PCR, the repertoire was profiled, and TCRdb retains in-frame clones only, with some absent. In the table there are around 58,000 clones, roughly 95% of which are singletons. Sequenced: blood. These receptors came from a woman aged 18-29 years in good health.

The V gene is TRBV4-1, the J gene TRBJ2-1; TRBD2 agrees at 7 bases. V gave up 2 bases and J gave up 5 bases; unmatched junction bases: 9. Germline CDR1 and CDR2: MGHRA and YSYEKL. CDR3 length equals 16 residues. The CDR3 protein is CASSQREGRMDNEQFF. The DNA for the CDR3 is TGCGCCAGCAGCCAAAGGGAGGGGAGAATGGACAATGAGCAGTTCTTC.

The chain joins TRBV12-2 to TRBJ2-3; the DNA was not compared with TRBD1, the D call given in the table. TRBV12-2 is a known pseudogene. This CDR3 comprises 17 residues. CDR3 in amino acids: CASRHWDRYRGSDTQYF. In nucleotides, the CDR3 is TGTGCAAGTCGCCACTGGGATAGGTACAGGGGGTCGGATACGCAGTATTTT.

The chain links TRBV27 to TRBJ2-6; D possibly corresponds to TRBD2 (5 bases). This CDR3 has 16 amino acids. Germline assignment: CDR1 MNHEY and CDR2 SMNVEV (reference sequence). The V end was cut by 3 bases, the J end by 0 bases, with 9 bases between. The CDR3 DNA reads TGTGCCAGCAGTTTTGGGAGTTTCTCTGGGGCCAACGTCCTGACTTTC. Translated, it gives CASSFGSFSGANVLTF.

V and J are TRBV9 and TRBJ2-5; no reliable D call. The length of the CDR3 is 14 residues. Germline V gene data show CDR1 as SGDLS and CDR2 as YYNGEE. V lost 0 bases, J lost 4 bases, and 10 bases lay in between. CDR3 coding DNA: TGTGCCAGCAGCGTAGGAGTAGCTTCAGAGACCCAGTACTTC. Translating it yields CASSVGVASETQYF.

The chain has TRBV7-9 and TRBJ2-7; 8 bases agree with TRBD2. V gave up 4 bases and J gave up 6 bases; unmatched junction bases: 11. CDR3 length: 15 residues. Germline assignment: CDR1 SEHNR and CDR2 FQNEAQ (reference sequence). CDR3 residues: CASSSLAGTRSEQYF. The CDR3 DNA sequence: TGTGCCAGCAGCTCGCTAGCGGGTACACGCTCCGAGCAGTACTTC.

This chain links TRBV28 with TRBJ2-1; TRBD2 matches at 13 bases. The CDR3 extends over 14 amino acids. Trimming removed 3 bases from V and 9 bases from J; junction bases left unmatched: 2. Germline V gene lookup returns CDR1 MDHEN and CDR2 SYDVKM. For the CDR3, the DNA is TGTGCCAGCAGTTTGGGACTAGCGGGGTCTGAGCAGTTCTTC. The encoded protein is CASSLGLAGSEQFF.

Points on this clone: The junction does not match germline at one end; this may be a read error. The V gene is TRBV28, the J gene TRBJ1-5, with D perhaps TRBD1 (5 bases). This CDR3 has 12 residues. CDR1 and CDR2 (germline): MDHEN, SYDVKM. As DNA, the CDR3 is TGTGCCAGCAGCTATCCAACCGGGACCAGCAATTTT. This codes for CASSYPTGTSNF.

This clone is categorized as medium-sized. DNA for the CDR3: TGTGCCAGCAGTTACCGGACAGGGTTTGATGGCTACACCTTC. The encoded protein is CASSYRTGFDGYTF. V is TRBV6-5 and J is TRBJ1-2; TRBD1 matches at 8 bases. V dropped 2 bases and J dropped 6; count of bases not matched to a gene: 5. This CDR3 region has 14 residues. The germline gives CDR1 MNHEY, CDR2 SVGAGI.

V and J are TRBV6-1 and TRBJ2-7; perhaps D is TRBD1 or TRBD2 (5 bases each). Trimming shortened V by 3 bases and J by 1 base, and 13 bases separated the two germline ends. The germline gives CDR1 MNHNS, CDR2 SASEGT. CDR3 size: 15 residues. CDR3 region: CASSEWGIASYEQYF. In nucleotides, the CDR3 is TGTGCCAGCAGTGAGTGGGGGATTGCTTCCTACGAGCAGTACTTC.

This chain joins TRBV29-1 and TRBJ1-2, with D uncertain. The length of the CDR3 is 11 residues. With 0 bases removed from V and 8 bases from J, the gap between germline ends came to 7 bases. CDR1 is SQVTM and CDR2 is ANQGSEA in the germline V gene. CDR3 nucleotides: TGCAGCGTTGAAGAGGCCAAGGGCTACACCTTC. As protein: CSVEEAKGYTF.

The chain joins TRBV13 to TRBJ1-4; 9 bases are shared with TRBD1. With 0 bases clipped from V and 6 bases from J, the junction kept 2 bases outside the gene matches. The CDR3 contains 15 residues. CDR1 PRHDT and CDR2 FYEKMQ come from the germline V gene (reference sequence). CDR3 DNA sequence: TGTGCCAGCAGCTTAGGGGGACAGGGATATGAAAAACTGTTTTTT. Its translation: CASSLGGQGYEKLFF. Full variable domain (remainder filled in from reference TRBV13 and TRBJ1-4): AAGVIQSPRHLIKEKRETATLKCYPIPRHDTVYWYQQGPGQDPQFLISFYEKMQSDKGSIPDRFSAQQFSDYHSELNMSSLELGDSALYFCASSLGGQGYEKLFFGSGTQLSVL.

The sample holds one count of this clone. CDR3 in amino acids: CASSLGDSNEKLFF. The CDR3 DNA follows: TGCGCCAGCAGCTTGGGGGACAGTAATGAAAAACTGTTTTTT. This rearrangement joins TRBV5-1 to TRBJ1-4, with 7 positions matching TRBD1. CDR1 is SGHRS and CDR2 is YFSETQ in the germline V gene. The CDR3 spans 14 residues. V gave up 0 bases and J gave up 4 bases; unmatched junction bases: 0.

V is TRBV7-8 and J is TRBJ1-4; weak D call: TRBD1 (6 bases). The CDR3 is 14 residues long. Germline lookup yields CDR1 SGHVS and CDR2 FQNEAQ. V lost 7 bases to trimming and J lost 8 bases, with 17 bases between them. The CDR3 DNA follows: TGTGCCAGCAACTCTTTGGGGGGCGGCGAAAAACTGTTTTTT. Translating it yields CASNSLGGGEKLFF.

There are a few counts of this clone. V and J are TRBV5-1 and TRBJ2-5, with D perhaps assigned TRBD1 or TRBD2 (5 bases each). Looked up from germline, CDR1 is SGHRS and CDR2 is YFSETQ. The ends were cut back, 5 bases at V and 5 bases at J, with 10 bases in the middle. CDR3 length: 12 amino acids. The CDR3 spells CASRWWGETQYF. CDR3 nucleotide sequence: TGCGCCAGCAGGTGGTGGGGGGAGACCCAGTACTTC.

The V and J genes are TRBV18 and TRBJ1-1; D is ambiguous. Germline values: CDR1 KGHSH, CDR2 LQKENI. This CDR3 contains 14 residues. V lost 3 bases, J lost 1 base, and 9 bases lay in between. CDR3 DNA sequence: TGTGCCAGCTCACCCCTCCCGCAGAACACTGAAGCTTTCTTT. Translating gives CASSPLPQNTEAFF.

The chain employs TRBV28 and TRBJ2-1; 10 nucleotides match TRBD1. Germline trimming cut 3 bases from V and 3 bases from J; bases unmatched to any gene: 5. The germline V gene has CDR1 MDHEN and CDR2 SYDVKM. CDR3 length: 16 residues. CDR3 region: CASSFRDRGFYNEQFF. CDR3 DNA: TGTGCCAGCAGTTTCCGGGACAGGGGCTTCTACAATGAGCAGTTCTTC.

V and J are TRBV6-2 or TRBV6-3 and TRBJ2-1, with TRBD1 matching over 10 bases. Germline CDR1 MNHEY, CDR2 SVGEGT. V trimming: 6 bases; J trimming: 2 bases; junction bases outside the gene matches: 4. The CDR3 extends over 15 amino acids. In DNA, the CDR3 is TGTGCCAGCAGCATGGACAGGGGGGCCTACAATGAGCAGTTCTTC. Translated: CASSMDRGAYNEQFF.

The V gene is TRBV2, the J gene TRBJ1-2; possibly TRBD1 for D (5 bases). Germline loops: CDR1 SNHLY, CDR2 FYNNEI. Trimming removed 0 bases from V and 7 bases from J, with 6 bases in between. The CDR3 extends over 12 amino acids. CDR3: CASSEAGGGYTF. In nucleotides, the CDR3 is TGTGCCAGCAGTGAAGCGGGGGGTGGCTACACCTTC.

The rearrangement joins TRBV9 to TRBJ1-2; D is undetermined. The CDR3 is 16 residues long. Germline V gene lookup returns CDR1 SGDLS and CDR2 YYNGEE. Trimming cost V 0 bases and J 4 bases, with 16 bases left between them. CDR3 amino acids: CASSVAEAHRGYGYTF. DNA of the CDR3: TGTGCCAGCAGCGTAGCTGAGGCTCATCGCGGCTATGGCTACACCTTC.

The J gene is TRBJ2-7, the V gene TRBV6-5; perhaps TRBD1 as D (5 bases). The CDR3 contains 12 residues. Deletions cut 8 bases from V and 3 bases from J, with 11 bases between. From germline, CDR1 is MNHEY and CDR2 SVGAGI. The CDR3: CASEYQGYEQYF. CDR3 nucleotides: TGTGCCAGCGAATACCAGGGCTACGAGCAGTACTTC.

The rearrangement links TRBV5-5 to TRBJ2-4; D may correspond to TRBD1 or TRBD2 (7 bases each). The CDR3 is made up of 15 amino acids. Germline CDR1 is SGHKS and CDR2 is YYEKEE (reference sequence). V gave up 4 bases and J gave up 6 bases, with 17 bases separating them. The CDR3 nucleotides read TGTGCCAGCAGCCCCCCAGGGGGGGCTAGAAACATTCAGTACTTC. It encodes CASSPPGGARNIQYF.